Shown below are 10 T cell receptor beta chains from a single sample sequenced in a study of T cell changes during pregnancy in multiple sclerosis. Data came from immunoSEQ multiplex PCR; TCRdb stores just in-frame clones and leaves some out. The profile covers 100,000 or so clones, with approximately 89% appearing a single time and 3.5% taken by the ten largest. The sequences come from peripheral blood, collected after pregnancy. The receptor set was obtained from a female donor with multiple sclerosis, enrolled in a pregnancy study.

CDR3 amino acids: CASSEAGGGLNYGYTF. The CDR3 coding sequence is TGTGCCAGCAGTGAAGCGGGGGGGGGTTTGAACTATGGCTACACCTTC. The chain employs TRBV6-1 and TRBJ1-2; perhaps TRBD1 as D (5 bases). V was pared by 0 bases and J by 2 bases, with 13 bases between. Germline V lookup: CDR1 MNHNS, CDR2 SASEGT. The CDR3 is made up of 16 amino acids.

The chain couples TRBV7-9 to TRBJ2-7; D may be TRBD1 (6 bases). V was trimmed by 5 bases and J by 7 bases, leaving 21 bases between them. Germline V gives CDR1 SEHNR, CDR2 FQNEAQ (reference sequence). The CDR3 sequence is 15 residues long. CDR3 DNA: TGTGCCAGCAGCCCAACGATTGGACAGCCGGGGGAGCAGTACTTC. This encodes CASSPTIGQPGEQYF.

This chain joins TRBV5-5 and TRBJ2-2, with TRBD2 identical over 10 bases. Germline lookup yields CDR1 SGHKS and CDR2 YYEKEE (reference sequence). Trimming cost V 5 bases and J 0 bases; bases outside gene matches: 10. This CDR3 has 18 residues. The CDR3 loop is CASSVSSGGPANTGELFF. The CDR3 region has the DNA TGTGCCAGCAGTGTGTCTAGCGGGGGTCCCGCGAACACCGGGGAGCTGTTTTTT.

This rearrangement joins TRBV9 to TRBJ2-5; TRBD1 matches 10 bases. This CDR3 has 17 residues. The germline CDR1 and CDR2 sequences are SGDLS and YYNGEE. Unmatched junction bases numbered 7, after V lost 0 bases and J lost 2 bases. DNA of the CDR3: TGTGCCAGCAGCGTAGACCCCGGGACAGGGGTACAAGAGACCCAGTACTTC. As protein: CASSVDPGTGVQETQYF.

This clone appeared once. The chain is built from TRBV27 and TRBJ1-3, with a tentative D call TRBD1 (5 bases). This CDR3 has 15 residues. With 5 bases removed from V and 2 bases from J, the gap between germline ends came to 13 bases. Per the germline V gene, CDR1 is MNHEY and CDR2 is SMNVEV (reference sequence). The CDR3 nucleotides are TGTGCCAGCAGTGCATATCAGGGTGCTGGAAACACCATATATTTT. Protein sequence: CASSAYQGAGNTIYF.

This clone was seen only once. The chain employs TRBV6-6 and TRBJ2-1; TRBD2 agrees at 10 bases. The CDR3 runs 15 residues. Germline CDR1 and CDR2: MNHNY and SVGAGI (reference sequence). The V gene end was trimmed by 8 bases and the J gene end by 3 bases; junction bases not matched to a gene: 7. CDR3 sequence (DNA): TGTGCCAGCCTCGGGCTAGCGGGGGACTACAATGAGCAGTTCTTC. Its translation: CASLGLAGDYNEQFF.

This sequence joins TRBV15 and TRBJ2-1; TRBD1 matches 7 bases. Trimming took 7 bases from V and 2 from J; bases not matched to a gene: 17. The CDR3 covers 18 residues. Germline CDR1 LNHNV, CDR2 YYDKDF (reference sequence). Here the CDR3 DNA reads TGTGCCACCAACTCGTTGGGCCAGGGGGTCCCCCCCTACAATGAGCAGTTCTTC. It encodes CATNSLGQGVPPYNEQFF.

This chain uses TRBV4-1 with TRBJ2-6; D may be TRBD1 (6 bases). Trimming took off 1 base at V and 2 bases at J, with 12 bases between the two ends. The CDR3 extends over 17 amino acids. The germline CDR1 and CDR2 sequences are MGHRA and YSYEKL. The CDR3 nucleotides are TGCGCCAGCAGCCAAGTTAGTAAGGGGGCTGGGGCCAACGTCCTGACTTTC. Amino acids: CASSQVSKGAGANVLTF.

This clone has only a few counts. The chain carries TRBV6-5 and TRBJ1-2, with 7 bases identical to TRBD1. CDR3 length: 11 residues. After removal of 9 bases from V and 7 bases from J, the junction contained 5 bases not matched to a gene. Germline loops: CDR1 MNHEY, CDR2 SVGAGI. CDR3 coding DNA: TGTGCCAGTTTGGGACAGCTTGGCTACACCTTC. It yields the protein CASLGQLGYTF.

The rearrangement joins TRBV18 to TRBJ2-7; 7 bases are shared with TRBD1. CDR1 is KGHSH, CDR2 LQKENI, per germline. The J segment lost 2 bases and the V segment lost 4 bases, leaving 8 bases of the junction unmatched. CDR3 length equals 15 residues. CDR3 DNA: TGTGCCAGCTCACACGGACAGGCCAACACCTACGAGCAGTACTTC. This encodes CASSHGQANTYEQYF.